These T cell receptor beta chains were read from a single sample in a study of blood T cell repertoires in COVID-19. Data came from immunoSEQ multiplex PCR; TCRdb stores just in-frame clones and leaves some out. The table lists 190,000 or so clones, roughly 86% of them singletons, with 2.9% in the top ten. The sample consisted of peripheral blood. These receptors all come from a woman in her twenties or thirties with active or convalescent COVID-19. Both conserved end residues are part of each CDR3. The D gene is left open where the match is weak. Size is omitted from some rows. Given values are once, few, many or a class for expanded clones.

size: few; D: -; V: TRBV2; J: TRBJ2-2; DNA: TGTGCCAGCAGTGGGGTTTGGGGGCTTGGCACCGGGGAGCTGTTTTTT; CDR3: CASSGVWGLGTGELFF
size: -; D: TRBD1; V: TRBV19; J: TRBJ2-7; DNA: TGTGCCAGTAGTAGGATGGACAGGGGGAGATCCTACGAGCAGTACTTC; CDR3: CASSRMDRGRSYEQYF
size: -; D: TRBD2; V: TRBV6-1; J: TRBJ2-2; DNA: TGTGCCAGCAGTGTCTTAGCGGGAGAAGGTACCGGGGAGCTGTTTTTT; CDR3: CASSVLAGEGTGELFF
size: -; D: -; V: TRBV4-1; J: TRBJ1-4; DNA: TGCGCCAGCAGTCGTACAGGACCTGCAACTAATGAAAAACTGTTTTTT; CDR3: CASSRTGPATNEKLFF
size: -; D: -; V: TRBV11-3; J: TRBJ2-5; DNA: TGTGCCAGCAGCTTAGTATCCGGCGGTGGTCGAGAGACCCAGTACTTC; CDR3: CASSLVSGGGRETQYF
size: -; D: -; V: TRBV25-1; J: TRBJ2-2; DNA: TGTGCCAGCAGTGAAAGGGGAACCGGGGAGCTGTTTTTT; CDR3: CASSERGTGELFF
size: -; D: -; V: TRBV5-6; J: TRBJ1-1; DNA: TGTGCCAGCAGCGACCCACAGGGATCTTACACTGAAGCTTTCTTT; CDR3: CASSDPQGSYTEAFF
size: -; D: TRBD2; V: TRBV3-1/TRBV3-2; J: TRBJ2-1; DNA: TGTGCCAGCAGCCAAGATCGACTAGCGGGGGGGGTAAATGACAATGAGCAGTTCTTC; CDR3: CASSQDRLAGGVNDNEQFF
size: -; D: TRBD2; V: TRBV7-9; J: TRBJ2-2; DNA: TGTGCCAGCAGCTCAGGGGGACTAGCGGGGAACACCGGGGAGCTGTTTTTT; CDR3: CASSSGGLAGNTGELFF
size: -; D: TRBD1; V: TRBV20-1; J: TRBJ1-1; DNA: TGCAGTGCTAGATTGGACAGGAAAGCTTTCTTT; CDR3: CSARLDRKAFF
size: -; D: -; V: TRBV7-2; J: TRBJ1-1; DNA: TGTGCCAGCAGGACGGGAACCAACACTGAAGCTTTCTTT; CDR3: CASRTGTNTEAFF
size: -; D: TRBD1; V: TRBV11-2; J: TRBJ1-1; DNA: TGTGCCAGCAGATTGGACAGGCTGGGGACTGAAGCTTTCTTT; CDR3: CASRLDRLGTEAFF
size: -; D: TRBD2; V: TRBV7-9; J: TRBJ2-6; DNA: TGTGCCAGCAGCTTAGAAAGCGGGAGGGGCTCTGGGGCCAACGTCCTGACTTTC; CDR3: CASSLESGRGSGANVLTF